This T cell receptor (beta chain) was captured by sequencing in a study of blood T cell repertoires in COVID-19. Looking at the study overall: T cells, B-cell-depleted T cells, or PBMCs supplied cDNA or gDNA.

The V and J ends lost 3 bases and 0 bases respectively, with 4 bases between them. The CDR3 covers 13 residues. Germline V CDR1 and CDR2: MNHEY, SMNVEV (reference sequence). The study drew participants aged about 18 to 89 years from 24 US areas. Under the authors' procedure: For nucleated cells, counts were estimated from reference gene primer amplification. The assay was immunoSEQ multiplex PCR, and TCRdb's table has in-frame clones only and misses some. The DNA was the basis for D and trimming; V, J and clone size are from that table. The sample has approximately 160,000 clones, 83% seen once. Specimen: PBMCs or T cells enriched from blood (not recorded which). The rearrangement links TRBV27 to TRBJ2-3, with unresolved D. This TCR was recovered from a woman aged 50 to 65 in a cohort exposed to, infected with or recovered from COVID-19 (not recorded which). CDR3 nucleotide sequence: TGTGCCAGCAGTTTTAGTAGCACAGATACGCAGTATTTT. Translated: CASSFSSTDTQYF.